Listed here are 5 T cell receptor beta chains from one sample, sequenced in a study of blood T cells in healthy people across ages. The second PCR ran about 7 to 12 cycles with a sample-barcoded 5' primer and J-beta primers. Each CDR3 protein gets one entry after TCRdb re-called the 5' RACE reads with MiXCR. The table lists 750,000 to 850,000 distinct CDR3 sequences, approximately 25% of them singletons. These data also formed part of another study, on T cells of mothers and their children.

What was sequenced was blood. All receptors come from a boy aged 10-17 years in good health.

The chain links TRBV29-1 to TRBJ2-7; possible D gene TRBD1, 6 bases. V was shortened by 7 bases and J by 9 bases, with 22 bases between the two germline ends. CDR3 size: 13 residues. Germline CDR1 reads SQVTM; CDR2 reads ANQGSEA. CDR3 protein: CSAGDTTQTGQYF. Here the CDR3 DNA reads TGCAGCGCTGGGGACACGACACAGACAGGGCAGTACTTC.

This clonotype was seen more than once but under ten times. The chain employs TRBV29-1 and TRBJ2-7, with 13 bases matching TRBD2. This CDR3 spans 13 amino acids. J gave up 5 bases and V 8 bases, and 6 bases lay outside the gene matches. Germline CDR1 is SQVTM and CDR2 is ANQGSEA. CDR3 residues: CSFRTSGSDEQYF. The CDR3 coding sequence is TGCAGCTTCCGGACTAGCGGGAGTGACGAGCAGTACTTC.

This clonotype came up a few times. V usage is TRBV18 and J usage is TRBJ1-4; D uncertain. The V gene's germline CDR1 is KGHSH and CDR2 LQKENI. Trimming removed 3 bases at V and 5 bases at J, with 10 bases between. CDR3 size: 14 residues. The CDR3 reads CASSPISTNEKLFF. CDR3 in DNA: TGTGCCAGCTCACCCATATCGACGAATGAAAAACTGTTTTTT.

A note on this clonotype: An end of the junction does not agree with germline; a read error may underlie this. This sequence joins TRBV10-3 and TRBJ2-5; D may match TRBD1 or TRBD2 (5 bases each). Germline V gives CDR1 ENHRY, CDR2 SYGVKD. CDR3 size: 13 residues. CDR3 bases: TGTGCCATCAGCCGGGACCCCCAAGATACCCAGTACTTC. Translated, it gives CAISRDPQDTQYF.

This rearrangement joins TRBV7-9 to TRBJ2-5, with D perhaps assigned TRBD1 or TRBD2 (6 bases each). From germline, CDR1 is SEHNR and CDR2 FQNEAQ (reference sequence). The V end lost 2 bases, the J end lost 5 bases, and 15 bases lay between the germline ends. There are 15 residues in the CDR3. CDR3 sequence (DNA): TGTGCCAGCAGCTTATCTTCGGGGGCGCGTGAGACCCAGTACTTC. This sequence encodes CASSLSSGARETQYF.